These 26 T cell receptor beta chains came from one sample sequenced in a study of response to subunit inactivated influenza vaccine (dated by TCRdb to between 2017 and 2018). Receptors were amplified or captured by RT-PCR. The sample was run on an Illumina HiSeq 2500. The public reads were reanalyzed by TCRdb: fastp trimming at Q25, MiXCR alignment, in-frame beta chains only. Every CDR3 protein is listed once, alongside the most common genes and DNA of its rows. The table for this sample lists just under 550,000 distinct CDR3 sequences; approximately 24% of them were counted only once. The leading ten clones occupy 2.8% of the sample. The sample was also reused in another study, on T cells expressing NK-cell markers. In that second paper, the authors write: The TCR beta cDNA libraries were made using 5'RACE template switching, a step that added both a universal primer site and unique molecular identifiers.

The sequencing used CD4+ T cells sorted from PBMCs, collected roughly 12 days after vaccination. Receptor source: a man over 45 who received an inactivated influenza vaccine. Donor details come from another sample of the same person, matched by shared clones.

This clonotype was counted only a few times. V gene TRBV11-2 combines with J gene TRBJ2-1; TRBD1 or TRBD2 may be the D gene (6 bases each). The CDR3 covers 15 residues. Per germline, CDR1 SGHAT and CDR2 FQNNGV. Trimming left V 5 bases short and J 8 bases short, with 19 bases between. CDR3 loop: CASSVRDKGGYEQFF. DNA of the CDR3: TGTGCCAGCAGCGTCCGGGACAAGGGGGGATATGAGCAGTTCTTC. Combining the CDR3 with reference TRBV11-2 and TRBJ2-1 gives the whole variable domain EAGVAQSPRYKIIEKRQSVAFWCNPISGHATLYWYQQILGQGPKLLIQFQNNGVVDDSQLPKDRFSAERLKGVDSTLKIQPAKLEDSAVYLCASSVRDKGGYEQFFGPGTRLTVL.

This chain joins TRBV3-1 and TRBJ2-1; 9 bases match TRBD1. V gave up 4 bases and J gave up 7 bases; unmatched junction bases: 8. CDR3 length: 15 residues. CDR1 and CDR2 from the germline V gene are LGHDT and YNNKEL (reference sequence). The CDR3 sequence is CASSLGTGQRNEQFF. The CDR3 nucleotides are TGTGCCAGCAGCCTAGGGACAGGGCAACGGAATGAGCAGTTCTTC.

This sequence joins TRBV11-2 and TRBJ2-6; D may correspond to TRBD1 or TRBD2 (7 bases each). CDR1 is SGHAT and CDR2 is FQNNGV in the germline V gene. The CDR3 spans 16 residues. Trimming stripped 5 bases from V and 0 bases from J, with 11 bases between. CDR3 in amino acids: CASSQGGSSGANVLTF. DNA for the CDR3: TGTGCCAGCAGCCAGGGGGGGAGCTCTGGGGCCAACGTCCTGACTTTC. The variable domain in full, completed from reference TRBV11-2 and TRBJ2-6, reads EAGVAQSPRYKIIEKRQSVAFWCNPISGHATLYWYQQILGQGPKLLIQFQNNGVVDDSQLPKDRFSAERLKGVDSTLKIQPAKLEDSAVYLCASSQGGSSGANVLTFGAGSRLTVL.

The chain links TRBV5-1 to TRBJ2-7; D may be TRBD2 (5 bases). The CDR3 is 16 amino acids. Germline V CDR1 and CDR2: SGHRS, YFSETQ. Trimming removed 3 bases at V and 1 base at J, with 17 bases between. DNA for the CDR3: TGCGCCAGCAGCTCGGATTCGCCTTGGACTTCCTACGAGCAGTACTTC. Amino acids: CASSSDSPWTSYEQYF.

In this sample, this clonotype turned up a few times. J is TRBJ1-2 and V is TRBV12-3 or TRBV12-4; possible D gene TRBD1, 6 bases. This CDR3 has 18 amino acids. V was cut by 6 bases and J by 0 bases, with 23 bases left in between. Here the CDR3 DNA reads TGTGCCAGCAGACTAGCGAGAGGGCAGGGGATACCTAACTATGGCTACACCTTC. This gives the protein CASRLARGQGIPNYGYTF.

This clonotype showed up just a few times. V usage is TRBV12-3 or TRBV12-4 and J usage is TRBJ1-1, with 10 bases fitting TRBD1. V was clipped by 3 bases and J by 5 bases; unmatched bases: 3. There are 14 residues in the CDR3. In nucleotides, the CDR3 is TGTGCCAGCAGTTTGGGACAGGGGTTAACTGAAGCTTTCTTT. It codes for CASSLGQGLTEAFF.

This clonotype was observed a handful of times. This sequence joins TRBV20-1 and TRBJ1-5; D is perhaps TRBD1 (6 bases). Per the germline V gene, CDR1 is DFQATT and CDR2 is SNEGSKA (reference sequence). The CDR3 contains 13 residues. V was pared by 6 bases and J by 2 bases, with 11 bases between. CDR3 residues: CSANRVRNQPQHF. CDR3 sequence (DNA): TGCAGTGCCAACAGGGTACGCAATCAGCCCCAGCATTTT.

The J gene is TRBJ2-7, the V gene TRBV6-1; 13 bases agree with TRBD2. This CDR3 comprises 15 residues. V gave up 6 bases and J gave up 6 bases; unmatched junction bases: 8. Germline V lookup: CDR1 MNHNS, CDR2 SASEGT. The CDR3 loop is CASRKGLAGVGEQYF. CDR3 bases: TGTGCCAGCAGGAAAGGACTAGCGGGAGTAGGCGAGCAGTACTTC.

This rearrangement joins TRBV9 to TRBJ1-5, with TRBD1 as a possible D gene (6 bases). This CDR3 contains 14 residues. CDR1 and CDR2 from the germline V gene are SGDLS and YYNGEE. The V end lost 0 bases, the J end lost 6 bases, and 10 bases lay between the germline ends. Written as DNA, the CDR3 is TGTGCCAGCAGCGTAGAGGCAGGGGCTCAGCCCCAGCATTTT. This translates into CASSVEAGAQPQHF.

The J gene is TRBJ2-7, the V gene TRBV20-1, with a weak D call TRBD2 (6 bases). The CDR3 consists of 15 residues. The V end was cut by 3 bases, the J end by 2 bases, with 17 bases between. Germline CDR1 is DFQATT and CDR2 is SNEGSKA (reference sequence). CDR3 sequence reads: CSASTPRRGPYEQYF. The CDR3 coding sequence is TGCAGTGCTAGCACGCCGCGGCGGGGACCCTACGAGCAGTACTTC.

The chain joins TRBV12-3 or TRBV12-4 to TRBJ2-2, with 8 nucleotides matching TRBD1. V was pared by 6 bases and J by 6 bases, with 6 bases of the junction left unmatched. The CDR3 is made up of 14 amino acids. As DNA, the CDR3 is TGTGCCAGCAGGACCGACAGGGGAGCCGGGGAGCTGTTTTTT. This gives the protein CASRTDRGAGELFF.

The rearrangement joins TRBV11-3 to TRBJ2-1; TRBD2 agrees at 11 bases. Germline CDR1 SGHNT, CDR2 YENEEA. This CDR3 spans 14 amino acids. After removal of 3 bases from V and 8 bases from J, the junction contained 3 bases not matched to a gene. The CDR3 DNA follows: TGTGCCAGCAGCTTTAGCGGGGGGGCCCATGAGCAGTTCTTC. Amino acid sequence: CASSFSGGAHEQFF. Full variable domain (rest looked up from reference TRBV11-3 and TRBJ2-1): EAGVVQSPRYKIIEKKQPVAFWCNPISGHNTLYWYLQNLGQGPELLIRYENEEAVDDSQLPKDRFSAERLKGVDSTLKIQPAELGDSAVYLCASSFSGGAHEQFFGPGTRLTVL.

The chain combines TRBV10-3 with TRBJ1-5, with D possibly matching TRBD1 (6 bases). Looked up from germline, CDR1 is ENHRY and CDR2 is SYGVKD. Trimming removed 0 bases at V and 1 base at J, with 13 bases between. The CDR3 is 17 residues long. The CDR3 DNA reads TGTGCCATCAGTGAGTCAGCCACAGGGAGAAGCAATCAGCCCCAGCATTTT. It translates to CAISESATGRSNQPQHF.

In its sample, this clonotype was seen a few times. This chain connects TRBV12-3 or TRBV12-4 to TRBJ2-7; D not resolved. The CDR3 has 15 residues. The V gene lost 5 bases and the J gene lost 2 bases, with 16 bases spanning the gap. Here the CDR3 reads CASSERLGGAYEQYF. The CDR3 coding sequence is TGTGCCAGCAGTGAGCGCCTGGGCGGAGCCTACGAGCAGTACTTC.

The genes are TRBV7-2 and TRBJ1-4; D ambiguous. Germline loops: CDR1 SGHTA, CDR2 FQGNSA. The CDR3 has 16 residues. The V end was cut by 1 base, the J end by 5 bases, with 14 bases between. The CDR3 nucleotides are TGTGCCAGCAGCTTAGGGGTGGGAACGGTCAATGAAAAACTGTTTTTT. This gives the protein CASSLGVGTVNEKLFF.

This chain connects TRBV5-1 to TRBJ1-2; weak D call: TRBD1 (6 bases). V shed 0 bases and J shed 4 bases, with 16 bases lying between them. Germline CDR1 reads SGHRS; CDR2 reads YFSETQ. This CDR3 has 16 residues. The CDR3 sequence is CASSLGLEQGPYGYTF. The CDR3 DNA is TGCGCCAGCAGCTTGGGCTTAGAACAGGGCCCCTATGGCTACACCTTC.

The V and J genes are TRBV6-1 and TRBJ1-1; D is unresolved. This CDR3 contains 12 residues. V lost 8 bases, J lost 6 bases, and 13 bases lay in between. Germline assignment: CDR1 MNHNS and CDR2 SASEGT. The CDR3 coding sequence is TGTGCCAGCGGGGAGGCGGACGCTGAAGCTTTCTTT. Translation: CASGEADAEAFF.

The chain is built from TRBV14 and TRBJ1-1, with 9 positions matching TRBD1. The CDR3 is 14 amino acids. J gave up 8 bases and V 4 bases, and 8 bases lay outside the gene matches. Germline CDR1 and CDR2: SGHDN and FVKESK. The CDR3 DNA sequence: TGTGCCAGCAGCCTTCGGACAGGGGCCTCGGAAGCTTTCTTT. It translates to CASSLRTGASEAFF.

This chain uses TRBV11-2 with TRBJ1-4, with 7 bases aligning to TRBD1. There are 15 residues in the CDR3. Unmatched junction bases numbered 12, after V lost 6 bases and J lost 8 bases. From germline, CDR1 is SGHAT and CDR2 FQNNGV. In DNA, the CDR3 is TGTGCCAGCAGGCGACCAGGCAGGGGGGAAGAAAAACTGTTTTTT. It translates to CASRRPGRGEEKLFF.

The chain recombines TRBV11-2 with TRBJ2-1; 11 nucleotides align to TRBD2. The CDR3 is made up of 15 amino acids. From germline, CDR1 is SGHAT and CDR2 FQNNGV. The V and J ends lost 3 bases and 8 bases, in that order; junction bases with no gene match: 6. The CDR3 bases are TGTGCCAGCAGCTTCCGTACTAGCGGGGGTGATGAGCAGTTCTTC. Its translation is CASSFRTSGGDEQFF.

V is TRBV7-2 and J is TRBJ2-7, with 8 bases matching TRBD1. CDR3 length equals 15 residues. V gave up 5 bases and J gave up 2 bases; unmatched junction bases: 8. The V gene's germline CDR1 is SGHTA and CDR2 FQGNSA. The CDR3 nucleotides are TGTGCCAGCAGCACCCGCACGGACAGGGCCTACGAGCAGTACTTC. Translating gives CASSTRTDRAYEQYF.

This clonotype has only a few counts. This chain joins TRBV21-1 and TRBJ2-5; TRBD1 is taken as the D call from the table, unchecked against the DNA. TRBV21-1 is termed a pseudogene. This CDR3 contains 17 residues. CDR3 loop: CASSKVYQGPYQETQYF. CDR3 in DNA: TGTGCCAGCAGCAAAGTTTACCAGGGGCCATACCAAGAGACCCAGTACTTC.

This clonotype was picked up a small number of times. V gene TRBV20-1 combines with J gene TRBJ2-5; tentative D call: TRBD2 (5 bases). CDR3 size: 13 residues. Germline CDR1 DFQATT, CDR2 SNEGSKA (reference sequence). V was cut by 4 bases and J by 5 bases, with 14 bases left in between. The CDR3 sequence: CSAMVASSETQYF. DNA of the CDR3: TGCAGTGCTATGGTTGCTAGCAGTGAGACCCAGTACTTC.

This clonotype appeared a few times. The rearrangement links TRBV5-1 to TRBJ2-7; the D is unclear. V was trimmed by 1 base and J by 2 bases, leaving 10 bases between them. This CDR3 has 14 residues. Looked up from germline, CDR1 is SGHRS and CDR2 is YFSETQ. The CDR3 loop reads CASSLLNRPYEQYF. CDR3 coding DNA: TGCGCCAGCAGCTTGTTAAACAGACCCTACGAGCAGTACTTC.

This clonotype was counted only a few times. This chain uses TRBV20-1 with TRBJ2-3; TRBD2 agrees at 7 bases. After removal of 5 bases from V and 5 bases from J, the junction contained 16 bases not matched to a gene. The CDR3 extends over 16 amino acids. Per the germline V gene, CDR1 is DFQATT and CDR2 is SNEGSKA (reference sequence). CDR3 nucleotide sequence: TGCAGTGCTGCTACGGGACTATCCTTAATCCAAGATACGCAGTATTTT. Its protein is CSAATGLSLIQDTQYF.

This sequence joins TRBV20-1 and TRBJ2-5, with TRBD2 identical over 12 bases. The germline V gene encodes CDR1 DFQATT and CDR2 SNEGSKA (reference sequence). The V gene end was trimmed by 6 bases and the J gene end by 5 bases; junction bases not matched to a gene: 4. The CDR3 consists of 13 residues. CDR3 DNA: TGCAGTGCCCTAGCGGGAGGGTATGAGACCCAGTACTTC. It translates to CSALAGGYETQYF.